Listed here is a single T cell receptor (beta chain). What it binds is not known. Treatment meaning: approximately 11-day PBMC culture with coronavirus spike peptide pools or control peptides (ViraFEST assay). With peptide pools, ViraFEST first expanded antigen-specific T cells and afterwards sequenced their TCRs. This specimen belongs to a study of vaccination and CD4 T cells after COVID-19. Germline assignment: CDR1 SEHNR and CDR2 FQNEAQ (reference sequence). The CDR3 covers 16 residues. The V end lost 5 bases, the J end lost 1 base, and 17 bases lay between the germline ends. Cultured CD4+ T-cell DNA underwent Oncomine TCR Beta short-read sequencing. TCRdb reprocessed the PCR reads via MiXCR and lists one record per CDR3 protein. The table records some 3,000 distinct CDR3 sequences, about 72% of them present only once. Study-wide points: Median roughly 86% of reactive clones detected in convalescent patients emerged only post-vaccination.

Sequenced sample: CD4+ T cells from blood, cultured in vitro. This chain links TRBV7-9 with TRBJ1-1, with D unresolved. The sequence was obtained from a human donor who had recovered from COVID-19. CDR3 nucleotides: TGTGCCAGCAGCCCGCGTCGCGTTTCGAGGAACACTGAAGCTTTCTTT. This codes for CASSPRRVSRNTEAFF. The entire variable domain, with the rest obtained from reference TRBV7-9 and TRBJ1-1, is as follows: DTGVSQNPRHKITKRGQNVTFRCDPISEHNRLYWYRQTLGQGPEFLTYFQNEAQLEKSRLLSDRFSAERPKGSFSTLEIQRTEQGDSAMYLCASSPRRVSRNTEAFFGQGTRLTVV.